These 27 T cell receptor beta chains were all obtained from the same sample, sequenced in a study of blood T cell repertoires in COVID-19. Sequencing was performed with immunoSEQ multiplex PCR; in TCRdb, only in-frame clones are kept and a portion is missing. In the table there are approximately 140,000 clones, roughly 90% of which are singletons. Sequenced sample: peripheral blood. The receptor source for this set is a man between 70 and 80 years old with active COVID-19.

This clone was seen more than once but under ten times. V gene TRBV5-1 combines with J gene TRBJ2-7; 8 nucleotides match TRBD1. Germline values: CDR1 SGHRS, CDR2 YFSETQ. V lost 3 bases and J lost 0; bases outside the gene matches: 2. The CDR3 is 14 residues long. The CDR3 here is CASSWTGFSYEQYF. Written as DNA, the CDR3 is TGCGCCAGCAGCTGGACAGGGTTCTCCTACGAGCAGTACTTC.

This clone was detected once. The chain has TRBV7-8 and TRBJ2-7; the D gene is possibly TRBD2 (6 bases). V was pared by 2 bases and J by 6 bases, with 14 bases between. This CDR3 spans 14 amino acids. Germline CDR1 SGHVS, CDR2 FQNEAQ. The chain's CDR3 is CASSLIGGKSEQYF. The CDR3 nucleotides are TGTGCCAGCAGCTTAATAGGCGGGAAGTCCGAGCAGTACTTC. The full variable domain, in which reference TRBV7-8 and TRBJ2-7 provide the parts outside the CDR3, is GAGVSQSPRYKVAKRGQDVALRCDPISGHVSLFWYQQALGQGPEFLTYFQNEAQLDKSGLPSDRFFAERPEGSVSTLKIQRTQQEDSAVYLCASSLIGGKSEQYFGPGTRLTVT.

The gene calls are TRBV5-5 and TRBJ2-7; D uncertain. This CDR3 comprises 14 residues. CDR1 is SGHKS, CDR2 YYEKEE, per germline (reference sequence). The germline V and J ends were trimmed by 2 bases and 0 bases, with 9 bases remaining between them. The CDR3 region is CASSFQAGSYEQYF. CDR3 DNA sequence: TGTGCCAGCAGCTTTCAAGCCGGCTCCTACGAGCAGTACTTC.

This clone was found once. The CDR3, as DNA: TGTGCCAGCAGACGAGGGGGAGGGGGAGAAGAAAAACTGTTTTTT. Translation: CASRRGGGGEEKLFF. V usage is TRBV6-5 and J usage is TRBJ1-4; D is possibly TRBD1 (6 bases). Germline CDR1 MNHEY, CDR2 SVGAGI. V lost 6 bases, J lost 8 bases, and 19 bases lay in between. This CDR3 contains 15 residues.

V usage is TRBV20-1 and J usage is TRBJ1-2; 7 nucleotides agree with TRBD1. The CDR3 length is 11 residues. Germline lookup yields CDR1 DFQATT and CDR2 SNEGSKA (reference sequence). This CDR3 reads CGGQTNYGYTF. Written as DNA, the CDR3 is TGCGGGGGACAGACGAACTATGGCTACACCTTC.

This chain links TRBV18 with TRBJ2-1; D might be TRBD1 (5 bases). This CDR3 comprises 12 residues. The germline V and J ends were trimmed by 3 bases and 8 bases, with 8 bases remaining between them. Germline assignment: CDR1 KGHSH and CDR2 LQKENI. The CDR3 is CASSPTRDEQFF. The CDR3 bases are TGTGCCAGCTCACCGACCAGGGATGAGCAGTTCTTC.

The chain uses TRBV6-2 or TRBV6-3 and TRBJ2-1, with 7 bases matching TRBD2. This CDR3 spans 15 amino acids. The germline gives CDR1 MNHEY, CDR2 SVGEGT. Trimming cost V 5 bases and J 8 bases; bases outside gene matches: 12. The DNA of the CDR3 is TGTGCCAGCAGTGACCGGCGGGAGTCGGGAGATGAGCAGTTCTTC. This gives the protein CASSDRRESGDEQFF.

To note about this clone: The same CDR3 is also encoded by other DNA sequences in this sample. This chain connects TRBV28 to TRBJ2-2, with D tentatively TRBD2 (5 bases). V was trimmed by 4 bases and J by 3 bases, leaving 15 bases between them. This CDR3 spans 16 amino acids. CDR1 is MDHEN and CDR2 is SYDVKM in the germline V gene. CDR3 region: CASSSPTGVDTGELFF. DNA for the CDR3: TGTGCCAGCAGTTCCCCGACCGGGGTCGACACCGGGGAGCTGTTTTTT. The variable domain in full, with the rest retrieved from reference TRBV28 and TRBJ2-2, is DVKVTQSSRYLVKRTGEKVFLECVQDMDHENMFWYRQDPGLGLRLIYFSYDVKMKEKGDIPEGYSVSREKKERFSLILESASTNQTSMYLCASSSPTGVDTGELFFGEGSRLTVL.

This clone was found once. J is TRBJ1-1 and V is TRBV18; perhaps TRBD1 as D (6 bases). The germline V gene encodes CDR1 KGHSH and CDR2 LQKENI. V lost 6 bases and J 4 bases, leaving 12 bases between the germline ends. There are 13 residues in the CDR3. Here the CDR3 reads CASSPGGLTEAFF. The CDR3 DNA sequence: TGTGCCAGCTCCCCGGGGGGGCTCACTGAAGCTTTCTTT. Based on the CDR3 plus reference TRBV18 and TRBJ1-1, the full variable domain is NAGVMQNPRHLVRRRGQEARLRCSPMKGHSHVYWYRQLPEEGLKFMVYLQKENIIDESGMPKERFSAEFPKEGPSILRIQQVVRGDSAAYFCASSPGGLTEAFFGQGTRLTVV.

The chain is built from TRBV4-1 and TRBJ1-1; possibly TRBD1 for D (6 bases). CDR3 length: 15 residues. Germline V gene data show CDR1 as MGHRA and CDR2 as YSYEKL. Trimming took 0 bases from V and 4 from J, leaving 12 bases between them. CDR3 sequence reads: CASSQEGIQGTEAFF. In DNA, the CDR3 is TGCGCCAGCAGCCAAGAGGGTATACAGGGCACTGAAGCTTTCTTT.

The chain carries TRBV6-5 and TRBJ1-2, with 9 bases aligning to TRBD1. V dropped 6 bases and J dropped 6; count of bases not matched to a gene: 8. Looked up from germline, CDR1 is MNHEY and CDR2 is SVGAGI. The CDR3 contains 14 residues. This CDR3 is CASSSGQGDHGYTF. The CDR3 DNA sequence: TGTGCCAGCAGCTCGGGACAGGGTGATCATGGCTACACCTTC.

The gene calls are TRBV7-6 and TRBJ1-3; TRBD1 is a possible D gene (5 bases). Germline V gene lookup returns CDR1 SGHVS and CDR2 FNYEAQ. This CDR3 has 15 residues. Trimming took 4 bases from V and 9 from J, leaving 19 bases between them. CDR3 sequence reads: CASSSRVDSTSTIYF. Here the CDR3 DNA reads TGTGCCAGCAGCTCCAGGGTAGACAGCACGAGCACCATATATTTT.

The rearrangement uses TRBV20-1 and TRBJ2-4; TRBD1 agrees at 12 bases. Per the germline V gene, CDR1 is DFQATT and CDR2 is SNEGSKA (reference sequence). The CDR3 spans 15 residues. V lost 3 bases and J lost 7; bases outside the gene matches: 7. The CDR3 is CSASRDRGRLNIQYF. The DNA for the CDR3 is TGCAGTGCTAGTCGGGACAGGGGGCGACTTAACATTCAGTACTTC.

CDR3 loop: CASSVVSSGANVLTF. CDR3 coding DNA: TGTGCCAGCAGCGTAGTTAGCTCTGGGGCCAACGTCCTGACTTTC. This chain links TRBV9 with TRBJ2-6; D uncertain. Trimming took off 0 bases at V and 0 bases at J, with 4 bases between the two ends. The CDR3 totals 15 residues. Germline V gene sequence: CDR1 SGDLS, CDR2 YYNGEE.

The V call is TRBV6-5, the J call TRBJ1-5; 7 nucleotides match TRBD1. Germline V CDR1 and CDR2: MNHEY, SVGAGI. The V gene end was trimmed by 8 bases and the J gene end by 3 bases; junction bases not matched to a gene: 4. The CDR3 is 13 amino acids. CDR3 nucleotide sequence: TGTGCCAGCCGGGACAGCTTCAATCAGCCCCAGCATTTT. It codes for CASRDSFNQPQHF.

The chain couples TRBV7-9 to TRBJ2-2; 7 bases line up with TRBD1. Germline loops: CDR1 SEHNR, CDR2 FQNEAQ (reference sequence). This CDR3 contains 15 residues. The J segment lost 2 bases and the V segment lost 1 base, leaving 1 base of the junction unmatched. Here the CDR3 DNA reads TGTGCCAGCAGCTTAGGACAGGGAAACACCGGGGAGCTGTTTTTT. Its translation: CASSLGQGNTGELFF.

This sequence joins TRBV5-1 and TRBJ2-2, with D possibly being TRBD2 (6 bases). V lost 0 bases, J lost 0 bases, and 9 bases lay in between. From germline, CDR1 is SGHRS and CDR2 YFSETQ. This CDR3 has 16 residues. The CDR3 spells CASSLAGSPNTGELFF. For the CDR3, the DNA is TGCGCCAGCAGCTTGGCCGGGAGCCCGAACACCGGGGAGCTGTTTTTT.

This CDR3 is CASSPPGLAGTDTQYF. Written as DNA, the CDR3 is TGTGCCAGCAGCCCCCCGGGACTAGCGGGAACAGATACGCAGTATTTT. This chain connects TRBV3-1 (or the pseudogene TRBV3-2) to TRBJ2-3, with 13 nucleotides matching TRBD2. The CDR3 sequence is 16 residues long. V was clipped by 4 bases and J by 3 bases; unmatched bases: 4. CDR1 and CDR2 (germline): LGHDT, YNNKEL (reference sequence).

J is TRBJ2-7 and V is TRBV10-3, with TRBD2 as a possible D gene (5 bases). V dropped 6 bases and J dropped 7 bases, with 16 bases sitting between them. Germline lookup yields CDR1 ENHRY and CDR2 SYGVKD. The CDR3 has 13 residues. CDR3 coding DNA: TGTGCCATCAGAGAGCGAGAGGGTAGTGAGCAGTACTTC. Translating it yields CAIREREGSEQYF.

This chain joins TRBV7-9 and TRBJ2-1; 11 bases map to TRBD2. After removal of 1 base from V and 9 bases from J, the junction contained 11 bases not matched to a gene. The CDR3 sequence is 17 residues long. Germline V lookup: CDR1 SEHNR, CDR2 FQNEAQ (reference sequence). The CDR3 loop is CASSLEGRLAGGGEQFF. DNA of the CDR3: TGTGCCAGCAGCTTAGAAGGGCGTCTAGCGGGGGGCGGTGAGCAGTTCTTC.

This chain joins TRBV10-3 and TRBJ2-2; 10 positions match TRBD2. J gave up 6 bases and V 8 bases, and 6 bases lay outside the gene matches. The CDR3 is 14 residues long. Germline-derived CDR1 and CDR2 are ENHRY and SYGVKD. The CDR3 loop is CAIGEREGAGELFF. DNA of the CDR3: TGTGCCATCGGGGAGCGGGAGGGTGCCGGGGAGCTGTTTTTT.

This chain uses TRBV7-2 with TRBJ1-1; weak D call: TRBD1 (6 bases). The length of the CDR3 is 16 residues. Trimming left V 5 bases short and J 0 bases short, with 16 bases between. The V gene's germline CDR1 is SGHTA and CDR2 FQGNSA. In nucleotides, the CDR3 is TGTGCCAGCAGCCCTCTGACGGGACAAATGAACACTGAAGCTTTCTTT. It translates to CASSPLTGQMNTEAFF.

The chain employs TRBV4-1 and TRBJ2-7, with 8 bases lining up with TRBD1. This CDR3 is 14 amino acids long. Germline assignment: CDR1 MGHRA and CDR2 YSYEKL. Trimming removed 5 bases from V and 1 base from J; junction bases left unmatched: 4. CDR3 loop: CASSADRGSYEQYF. CDR3 DNA sequence: TGCGCCAGCAGCGCTGACAGGGGATCCTACGAGCAGTACTTC.

The J gene is TRBJ2-7, the V gene TRBV6-6, with no clear D. The germline V gene encodes CDR1 MNHNY and CDR2 SVGAGI (reference sequence). The length of the CDR3 is 14 residues. Trimming took 2 bases from V and 0 from J, leaving 8 bases between them. The CDR3 protein is CASSYEPSSYEQYF. CDR3 DNA: TGTGCCAGCAGTTACGAGCCAAGCTCCTACGAGCAGTACTTC.

The chain uses TRBV6-5 and TRBJ2-5; D is perhaps TRBD1 (6 bases). Germline assignment: CDR1 MNHEY and CDR2 SVGAGI. V was trimmed by 5 bases and J by 7 bases, leaving 17 bases between them. This CDR3 spans 14 amino acids. The CDR3 coding sequence is TGTGCCAGCAGTCGGGACACCCTCCGGGGGACCCAGTACTTC. It encodes CASSRDTLRGTQYF.

This chain joins TRBV5-1 and TRBJ1-4, with TRBD1 matching 7 bases. Germline CDR1 and CDR2: SGHRS and YFSETQ. V lost 4 bases, J lost 2 bases, and 5 bases stayed unmatched. This CDR3 is 15 amino acids long. CDR3 region: CASSGQGETNEKLFF. As DNA, the CDR3 is TGCGCCAGCAGCGGGCAGGGGGAGACTAATGAAAAACTGTTTTTT.

This clone was detected only a few times. Within the sample, other DNA sequences also encode this same CDR3. The V gene is TRBV18, the J gene TRBJ2-3; maybe TRBD1 (5 bases). Deletions cut 2 bases from V and 6 bases from J, with 6 bases between. The CDR3 length is 12 residues. Germline V CDR1 and CDR2: KGHSH, LQKENI. CDR3: CASSPKGDTQYF. CDR3 DNA: TGTGCCAGCTCACCAAAGGGGGATACGCAGTATTTT.